Listed below are T cell receptor beta chains from one sample, sequenced in a study of cytomegalovirus exposure and HLA in healthy donors. Repertoires were generated with immunoSEQ multiplex PCR, while TCRdb's copy carries only in-frame clones and drops some. The data contain 65,000 to 85,000 clones, approximately 84% of them singletons. Sample: PBMCs. These receptor sequences come from a woman aged 50 to 60 in good health and CMV-seronegative. The CDR3 runs from the conserved cysteine through the conserved F or W. Each record gives: D gene, CDR3 length, J gene, V gene, clone size, CDR3 DNA, CDR3 protein. D genes are given only for firm matches. A row's size may be missing; if present it is once, few, many or a size class.

>NA|14|TRBJ2-1|TRBV19|once
TGTGCCAGTAGTTGGAGGGGTGCTAACAATGAGCAGTTCTTC
CASSWRGANNEQFF
>NA|13|TRBJ2-7|TRBV2|once
TGTGCCAGCAGTGAACTGCAACTCTACGAGCAGTACTTC
CASSELQLYEQYF
>TRBD2|14|TRBJ2-3|TRBV7-9|NA
TGTGCCAGCAGCTCTTGGACTAGCCGAGATACGCAGTATTTT
CASSSWTSRDTQYF
>TRBD2|15|TRBJ2-7|TRBV4-1|once
TGCGCCAGCAGCCAAGCTCTAGCGGGAGGGGGGGAGCAGTACTTC
CASSQALAGGGEQYF
>NA|16|TRBJ1-1|TRBV19|NA
TGTGCCAGTAGAGTTCAGGGGTCCCTAGTGAACACTGAAGCTTTCTTT
CASRVQGSLVNTEAFF
>TRBD1|13|TRBJ2-7|TRBV19|NA
TGTGCCAGTAGTATGAGACAGGGGAACGAGCAGTACTTC
CASSMRQGNEQYF
>TRBD1|14|TRBJ1-2|TRBV2|NA
TGTGCCAGCAGTGAAGCCCGGACAGGCTATGGCTACACCTTC
CASSEARTGYGYTF
>TRBD2|16|TRBJ2-1|TRBV27|NA
TGTGCCAGCAGTTTATCGGTAGCGGGAGGGCCGGGGGAGCAGTTCTTC
CASSLSVAGGPGEQFF
>TRBD1|16|TRBJ1-5|TRBV6-6|NA
TGTGCCAGCAGTTCCCAACAGGGGGCAAGCAATCAGCCCCAGCATTTT
CASSSQQGASNQPQHF
>TRBD1|15|TRBJ2-3|TRBV2|NA
TGTGCCAGCAGTGAAGCGGGCACAGGGGTGGATACGCAGTATTTT
CASSEAGTGVDTQYF
>TRBD2|15|TRBJ2-1|TRBV5-1|once
TGCGCCAGCAGCCCCGGACTAGAAAGGCTCGATGAGCAGTTCTTC
CASSPGLERLDEQFF
>NA|16|TRBJ1-4|TRBV25-1|NA
TGTGCCAGCAGTGAATTTAGCGTTGCAACTAATGAAAAACTGTTTTTT
CASSEFSVATNEKLFF
>NA|13|TRBJ1-5|TRBV14|few
TGTGCCAGCAGCCAGCAGGGTAATCAGCCCCAGCATTTT
CASSQQGNQPQHF
>NA|15|TRBJ1-1|TRBV30|NA
TGTGCCTGGAGTGTAACGCGGGCGGGGAACACTGAAGCTTTCTTT
CAWSVTRAGNTEAFF
>TRBD1|15|TRBJ2-7|TRBV28|NA
TGTGCCAGCAGTATCCTCCGGGACAGGGGGCTTGAGCAGTACTTC
CASSILRDRGLEQYF
>TRBD2|16|TRBJ2-7|TRBV11-2|NA
TGTGCCAGCAGCTTAGGCCGAGCTAGCGGAACCTACGAGCAGTACTTC
CASSLGRASGTYEQYF
>NA|11|TRBJ1-2|TRBV5-1|few
TGCGCCAGCAGCGCTGGGGGAGGACGGAACTTC
CASSAGGGRNF